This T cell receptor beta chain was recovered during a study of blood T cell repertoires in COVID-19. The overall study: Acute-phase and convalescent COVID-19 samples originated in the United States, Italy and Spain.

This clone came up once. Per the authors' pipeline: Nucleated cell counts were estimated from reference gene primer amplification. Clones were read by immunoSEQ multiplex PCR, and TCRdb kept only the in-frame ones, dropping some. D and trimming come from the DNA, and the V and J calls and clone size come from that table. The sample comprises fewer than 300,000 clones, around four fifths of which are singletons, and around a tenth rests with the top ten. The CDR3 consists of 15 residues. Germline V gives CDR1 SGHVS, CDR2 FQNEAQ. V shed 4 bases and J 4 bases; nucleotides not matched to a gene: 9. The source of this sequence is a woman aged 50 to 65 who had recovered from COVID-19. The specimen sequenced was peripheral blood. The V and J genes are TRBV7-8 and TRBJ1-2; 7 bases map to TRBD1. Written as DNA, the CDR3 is TGTGCCAGCAGCTCCCGGGACAGCTCATCCTATGGCTACACCTTC. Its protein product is CASSSRDSSSYGYTF.